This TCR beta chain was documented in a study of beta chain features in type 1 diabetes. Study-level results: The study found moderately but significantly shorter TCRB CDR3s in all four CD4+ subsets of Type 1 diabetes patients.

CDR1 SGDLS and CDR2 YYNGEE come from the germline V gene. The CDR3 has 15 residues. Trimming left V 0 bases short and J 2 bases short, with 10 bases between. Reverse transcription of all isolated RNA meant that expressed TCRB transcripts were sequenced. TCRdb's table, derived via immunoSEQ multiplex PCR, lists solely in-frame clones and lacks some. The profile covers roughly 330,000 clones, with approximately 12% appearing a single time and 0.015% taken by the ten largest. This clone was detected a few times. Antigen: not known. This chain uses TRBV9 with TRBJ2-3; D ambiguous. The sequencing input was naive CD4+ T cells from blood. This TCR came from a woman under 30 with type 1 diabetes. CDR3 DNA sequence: TGTGCCAGCAGCGTAGATAGAACGTACACAGATACGCAGTATTTT. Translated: CASSVDRTYTDTQYF.